The next 10 T cell receptor beta chains were all read from a single sample in a study of blood T cells in healthy people across ages. Sample-barcoded 5' priming and a J-beta primer mix drove a second PCR of about 6 to 12 cycles. TCRdb itself ran the 5' RACE reads through MiXCR, one entry per CDR3 protein. Among about 780,000 distinct CDR3 sequences listed, 60% to 80% were seen once. The specimen was blood. Every receptor here comes from a man younger than 40 in good health.

The chain has TRBV12-3 or TRBV12-4 and TRBJ2-5, with D uncertain. Trimming shortened V by 5 bases and J by 0 bases, and 7 bases separated the two germline ends. The CDR3 length is 13 residues. CDR3 DNA: TGTGCCAGCAGTGTTAGCAACCAAGAGACCCAGTACTTC. Residues: CASSVSNQETQYF.

The V call is TRBV27, the J call TRBJ2-3, with D maybe TRBD1 (5 bases). V lost 5 bases and J 0 bases, leaving 18 bases between the germline ends. Germline V gene lookup returns CDR1 MNHEY and CDR2 SMNVEV (reference sequence). This CDR3 region has 17 residues. The chain's CDR3 is CASSPPTVSSSTDTQYF. The CDR3 DNA reads TGTGCCAGCAGTCCCCCGACAGTCTCTTCTAGCACAGATACGCAGTATTTT.

This clonotype was counted a few times. The V gene is TRBV10-3, the J gene TRBJ1-1; 12 positions match TRBD1. With V trimmed by 4 bases and J by 0 bases, 6 bases remained unmatched. The CDR3 extends over 17 amino acids. The germline V gene encodes CDR1 ENHRY and CDR2 SYGVKD. The CDR3 nucleotides are TGTGCCATCAGTGGGGACAGGGGGCAAGACATGAACACTGAAGCTTTCTTT. As protein: CAISGDRGQDMNTEAFF.

The V call is TRBV9, the J call TRBJ1-2; D is possibly TRBD1 (5 bases). The CDR3 has 15 amino acids. The germline CDR1 and CDR2 sequences are SGDLS and YYNGEE. Deletions cut 3 bases from V and 0 bases from J, with 12 bases between. The CDR3 nucleotides are TGTGCCAGCAGCGACGCGCGGGGGTCTAACTATGGCTACACCTTC. This translates into CASSDARGSNYGYTF.

The gene calls are TRBV27 and TRBJ2-1, with 8 positions matching TRBD1. The germline gives CDR1 MNHEY, CDR2 SMNVEV (reference sequence). J gave up 0 bases and V 4 bases, and 17 bases lay outside the gene matches. The CDR3 is 20 residues long. The CDR3 DNA is TGTGCCAGCAGTTGGCGGACAGGGCTTCCGGTCGGACTCTCCTACAATGAGCAGTTCTTC. Its translation is CASSWRTGLPVGLSYNEQFF.

The chain employs TRBV4-3 and TRBJ2-1; 8 bases are shared with TRBD2. The CDR3 covers 17 residues. Looked up from germline, CDR1 is LGHNA and CDR2 is YSLEER. The trim removed 1 base at V and 2 bases at J, leaving 7 bases unmatched. DNA for the CDR3: TGCGCCAGCAGCCAAGTGTATAGCGGGGAGGCCTACAATGAGCAGTTCTTC. Protein: CASSQVYSGEAYNEQFF.

The chain joins TRBV7-3 to TRBJ2-1, with a possible D match to TRBD1 (6 bases). CDR3 length equals 15 residues. Germline lookup yields CDR1 SGHTA and CDR2 FQGTGA. Trimming stripped 2 bases from V and 2 bases from J, with 10 bases between. The CDR3 protein is CASSLEGTTYNEQFF. The DNA for the CDR3 is TGTGCCAGCAGCTTAGAGGGGACAACCTACAATGAGCAGTTCTTC.

The chain joins TRBV20-1 to TRBJ2-5; 7 positions agree with TRBD1. V dropped 4 bases and J dropped 1; count of bases not matched to a gene: 9. The CDR3 contains 15 residues. From germline, CDR1 is DFQATT and CDR2 SNEGSKA (reference sequence). In DNA form, the CDR3 reads TGCAGTGCTATGACAGGGTTGTGGGGCCAAGAGACCCAGTACTTC. Amino acid sequence: CSAMTGLWGQETQYF.

The chain recombines TRBV5-1 with TRBJ1-5; no definite D call. V was pared by 4 bases and J by 2 bases, with 10 bases between. The CDR3 totals 14 residues. Germline V gene lookup returns CDR1 SGHRS and CDR2 YFSETQ. The CDR3 protein is CASSPEGGNQPQHF. In DNA form, the CDR3 reads TGCGCCAGCAGCCCGGAGGGAGGCAATCAGCCCCAGCATTTT.

The CDR3 protein is CASSLGGILSAGSPLHF. The DNA for the CDR3 is TGCGCCAGCAGCTTGGGGGGGATTCTAAGTGCGGGTTCACCCCTCCACTTT. The chain employs TRBV5-1 and TRBJ1-6; D may be TRBD1 (5 bases). The CDR3 covers 17 residues. V lost 0 bases, J lost 9 bases, and 19 bases lay in between. Germline values: CDR1 SGHRS, CDR2 YFSETQ.